This is a list of T cell receptor beta chains from one sample in a study of blood T cell repertoires in COVID-19. Produced via immunoSEQ multiplex PCR; TCRdb's table is partial and in-frame only. The sample carries 150,000 to 200,000 clones, 80% to 90% recorded once. Material for sequencing was peripheral blood. All receptors derive from a man between 50 and 59 years old with active or convalescent COVID-19. The CDR3 runs from the conserved cysteine through the conserved F or W. D genes are given only for firm matches. Clone size is given for some rows only: seen once, a few or many times, or a class if the clone is expanded.

D	length	size	V	J	CDR3	DNA
NA	15	NA	TRBV7-6	TRBJ2-7	CASSLGQYAAYEQYF	TGTGCCAGCAGCCTCGGACAGTATGCAGCCTACGAGCAGTACTTC
NA	11	NA	TRBV7-3	TRBJ2-3	CASSLERVQYF	TGTGCCAGCAGCCTAGAGCGAGTGCAGTATTTT
TRBD2	15	NA	TRBV2	TRBJ2-5	CASSSSGLAQETQYF	TGTGCCAGCAGTAGCAGCGGACTAGCACAAGAGACCCAGTACTTC
TRBD1	12	NA	TRBV19	TRBJ1-2	CASMGQYYGYTF	TGTGCCAGTATGGGACAGTACTATGGCTACACCTTC
NA	13	few	TRBV29-1	TRBJ1-1	CSVDRQGNTEAFF	TGCAGCGTTGACCGTCAGGGAAATACTGAAGCTTTCTTT
TRBD2	19	NA	TRBV7-9	TRBJ2-2	CASSLGRFGGGADTGELFF	TGTGCCAGCAGCTTAGGACGGTTTGGCGGGGGGGCCGACACCGGGGAGCTGTTTTTT
TRBD1	16	NA	TRBV6-1	TRBJ1-1	CASSVGQGIMNTEAFF	TGTGCCAGCAGTGTGGGACAGGGGATCATGAACACTGAAGCTTTCTTT
TRBD1	15	NA	TRBV2	TRBJ1-4	CASSEAGQKNEKLFF	TGTGCCAGCAGTGAAGCGGGACAGAAGAATGAAAAACTGTTTTTT
TRBD2	17	NA	TRBV4-2	TRBJ2-4	CASSQPPGTSGANIQYF	TGTGCCAGCAGCCAACCTCCCGGGACTAGCGGTGCAAACATTCAGTACTTC
NA	12	NA	TRBV12-3/TRBV12-4	TRBJ2-1	CATGGGLFEQFF	TGTGCCACTGGGGGGGGCCTATTTGAGCAGTTCTTC
NA	14	NA	TRBV6-2/TRBV6-3	TRBJ1-2	CASSYFSRFYGYTF	TGTGCCAGCAGTTATTTCTCCAGATTCTATGGCTACACCTTC
NA	15	NA	TRBV4-1	TRBJ2-5	CASSQPGLKGGTQYF	TGCGCCAGCAGCCAACCCGGACTGAAAGGGGGGACCCAGTACTTC
NA	11	NA	TRBV30	TRBJ1-4	CAADPGIKLFF	TGTGCCGCTGACCCGGGGATTAAACTGTTTTTT
NA	11	few	TRBV20-1	TRBJ1-2	CSAKSGYGYTF	TGCAGTGCTAAGTCAGGCTATGGCTACACCTTC
NA	11	NA	TRBV6-6	TRBJ1-2	CASSSQGGYTF	TGTGCCAGCAGTTCTCAGGGAGGCTACACCTTC
NA	15	NA	TRBV19	TRBJ1-2	CASGPSSAGNYGYTF	TGTGCCAGTGGGCCCTCGAGTGCGGGAAACTATGGCTACACCTTC
TRBD2	15	NA	TRBV5-1	TRBJ2-5	CASSLGTSGQETQYF	TGCGCCAGCAGCTTGGGGACTAGCGGTCAAGAGACCCAGTACTTC
TRBD1	13	NA	TRBV2	TRBJ1-2	CASSGQGSEGYTF	TGTGCCAGCAGTGGACAGGGCTCGGAAGGCTACACCTTC
NA	15	NA	TRBV4-1	TRBJ1-2	CASSQDESRGYGYTF	TGCGCCAGCAGCCAAGATGAAAGCAGGGGCTATGGCTACACCTTC
NA	14	NA	TRBV19	TRBJ1-5	CASSPTPQTQPQHF	TGTGCCAGTAGTCCCACGCCACAGACGCAGCCCCAGCATTTT
NA	14	once	TRBV19	TRBJ1-5	CASSMTKNNQPQHF	TGTGCCAGTAGTATGACAAAAAACAATCAGCCCCAGCATTTT
NA	12	NA	TRBV12-5	TRBJ2-2	CASGRNTGELFF	TGTGCTAGTGGCCGGAACACCGGGGAGCTGTTTTTT
TRBD2	16	NA	TRBV5-1	TRBJ2-7	CASSLGLAGYSYEQYF	TGCGCCAGCAGCTTGGGGCTAGCGGGATACTCCTACGAGCAGTACTTC
NA	9	NA	TRBV29-1	TRBJ1-2	CSVDIGYTF	TGCAGCGTTGATATCGGCTACACCTTC
NA	16	NA	TRBV5-4	TRBJ2-2	CASSSPGEGDTGELFF	TGTGCCAGCAGCTCCCCGGGGGAAGGGGACACCGGGGAGCTGTTTTTT
NA	13	NA	TRBV25-1	TRBJ1-5	CASSDKLTEPQHF	TGTGCCAGCAGTGATAAGCTTACTGAGCCCCAGCATTTT
TRBD1	15	once	TRBV18	TRBJ1-1	CASSPTGDADTEAFF	TGTGCCAGCTCACCCACAGGGGACGCTGACACTGAAGCTTTCTTT
TRBD2	16	NA	TRBV5-1	TRBJ2-3	CASSLAAGGVSDTQYF	TGCGCCAGCAGCTTGGCTGCGGGGGGGGTTTCAGATACGCAGTATTTT
NA	15	NA	TRBV4-3	TRBJ2-3	CASSQERWRSDTQYF	TGCGCCAGCAGCCAAGAACGTTGGAGATCAGATACGCAGTATTTT
TRBD2	18	NA	TRBV7-3	TRBJ2-2	CASSSGHILAENTGELFF	TGTGCCAGCAGCTCAGGCCATATACTAGCGGAGAACACCGGGGAGCTGTTTTTT
TRBD2	21	NA	TRBV29-1	TRBJ2-1	CSVNTPGTSGRWRVAHNEQFF	TGCAGCGTCAACACCCCCGGGACTAGCGGGAGGTGGAGGGTGGCACACAATGAGCAGTTCTTC
TRBD1	16	NA	TRBV24-1	TRBJ2-5	CATSDLPGQGGETQYF	TGTGCCACCAGTGACCTCCCGGGACAGGGGGGCGAGACCCAGTACTTC
NA	15	NA	TRBV6-6	TRBJ1-1	CASSYGGGGGTEAFF	TGTGCCAGCAGTTACGGGGGGGGCGGCGGCACTGAAGCTTTCTTT
TRBD2	15	NA	TRBV15	TRBJ2-1	CATSMRTSGINEQFF	TGTGCCACCAGCATGAGGACTAGCGGGATCAATGAGCAGTTCTTC
NA	13	NA	TRBV7-6	TRBJ2-1	CASSQTNKAEQFF	TGTGCCAGCAGCCAGACAAATAAGGCGGAGCAGTTCTTC
TRBD2	14	NA	TRBV10-3	TRBJ2-7	CAIRIGLASYEQYF	TGTGCCATCAGGATAGGACTAGCATCCTATGAGCAGTACTTC
TRBD2	15	NA	TRBV28	TRBJ2-3	CAHVRSGSSTDTQYF	TGTGCCCACGTTCGGAGCGGGAGCAGCACAGATACGCAGTATTTT
TRBD1	19	NA	TRBV2	TRBJ1-3	CASWRDEGTGPFSGNTIYF	TGTGCCAGCTGGAGGGACGAAGGGACAGGCCCCTTCTCTGGAAACACCATATATTTT
NA	14	NA	TRBV18	TRBJ2-2	CASSLDQGDGELFF	TGTGCCAGCTCACTAGACCAGGGTGACGGGGAGCTGTTTTTT
TRBD2	16	few	TRBV4-2	TRBJ2-5	CASSQEGSGSQETQYF	TGTGCCAGCAGCCAAGAAGGTAGCGGGAGCCAAGAGACCCAGTACTTC
NA	14	NA	TRBV19	TRBJ1-2	CASSISSVDAGYTF	TGTGCCAGTAGTATTAGTTCGGTCGATGCTGGCTACACCTTC
NA	14	NA	TRBV14	TRBJ2-7	CASSQGSFSYEQYF	TGTGCCAGCAGCCAGGGCAGTTTCTCCTACGAGCAGTACTTC
NA	12	once	TRBV5-6	TRBJ2-7	CASSFWQGKQYF	TGTGCCAGCAGCTTCTGGCAGGGCAAGCAGTACTTC
NA	14	NA	TRBV6-5	TRBJ2-1	CANTDRISYNEQFF	TGTGCCAACACCGACAGGATCTCCTACAATGAGCAGTTCTTC
TRBD1	15	NA	TRBV18	TRBJ1-1	CASSPRDRVIPEAFF	TGTGCCAGCTCACCCCGGGACAGGGTGATTCCTGAAGCTTTCTTT
NA	13	NA	TRBV5-6	TRBJ1-2	CASSKRGSDGYTF	TGTGCCAGCAGCAAAAGGGGGTCGGACGGCTACACCTTC
TRBD1	19	NA	TRBV2	TRBJ1-5	CASSNPPGQGAFSNQPQHF	TGTGCCAGCAGTAACCCACCGGGACAGGGGGCTTTTAGCAATCAGCCCCAGCATTTT
NA	15	NA	TRBV9	TRBJ2-1	CASTGASLINNEQFF	TGTGCCAGCACCGGAGCTAGCTTAATCAACAATGAGCAGTTCTTC
TRBD1	16	few	TRBV29-1	TRBJ1-1	CSVVGGQGIEDTEAFF	TGCAGCGTTGTGGGGGGACAGGGTATAGAGGACACTGAAGCTTTCTTT
NA	13	NA	TRBV6-1	TRBJ1-6	CASSEQELVPLHF	TGTGCCAGCAGTGAGCAGGAATTGGTACCCCTCCACTTT
TRBD1	13	once	TRBV6-5	TRBJ2-5	CASRAGGVETQYF	TGTGCCAGCAGGGCAGGGGGCGTGGAGACCCAGTACTTC
NA	15	once	TRBV5-1	TRBJ1-2	CASSLVAGQYSGYTF	TGCGCCAGCAGCTTGGTTGCGGGCCAATACTCCGGCTACACCTTC
NA	12	once	TRBV3-1/TRBV3-2	TRBJ1-1	CASSSSPAEAFF	TGTGCCAGCAGCTCCTCTCCCGCTGAAGCTTTCTTT
NA	15	many	TRBV28	TRBJ2-1	CASSSHITGSGEQFF	TGTGCCAGCAGTTCCCACATTACAGGGTCGGGTGAGCAGTTCTTC
TRBD1	14	NA	TRBV11-2	TRBJ2-7	CASSLVGGGYEQYF	TGTGCCAGCAGCTTAGTAGGGGGCGGCTACGAGCAGTACTTC
TRBD1	15	NA	TRBV11-3	TRBJ1-2	CASSLGQGAGVGYTF	TGTGCCAGCAGCTTGGGACAGGGGGCAGGGGTTGGCTACACCTTC
NA	15	NA	TRBV3-1/TRBV3-2	TRBJ1-5	CASSQAGRMNQPQHF	TGTGCCAGCAGCCAAGCGGGAAGGATGAATCAGCCCCAGCATTTT
NA	13	NA	TRBV11-2	TRBJ1-3	CASSISSGNTIYF	TGTGCCAGCAGCATTAGCTCTGGAAACACCATATATTTT
NA	15	NA	TRBV19	TRBJ1-6	CASKEVPSYNSPLHF	TGTGCCAGTAAAGAGGTGCCCTCCTATAATTCACCCCTCCACTTT
NA	16	NA	TRBV6-1	TRBJ1-4	CASSEWEGPINEKLFF	TGTGCCAGCAGTGAATGGGAGGGACCGATAAATGAAAAACTGTTTTTT